Below are 30 T cell receptor beta chains sequenced from a single sample in a study of chronic HIV infection and antiretroviral therapy. One entry per CDR3 protein results from TCRdb running MiXCR on the 5' RACE reads. This sample has 25,000 to 35,000 distinct CDR3 sequences; over 7% occur once, and the top ten carry more than 2%. Sequenced material: peripheral blood. The receptors were sampled from an adult who had HIV and had not received antiretroviral therapy, or was an uninfected healthy control (not recorded which).

The chain carries TRBV6-6 and TRBJ2-5; 11 bases line up with TRBD2. CDR3 length: 13 amino acids. The V gene end was trimmed by 7 bases and the J gene end by 3 bases; junction bases not matched to a gene: 1. Germline V lookup: CDR1 MNHNY, CDR2 SVGAGI (reference sequence). The CDR3: CASKTSGEETQYF. In DNA, the CDR3 is TGTGCCAGCAAGACTAGCGGGGAAGAGACCCAGTACTTC.

The genes are TRBV7-6 and TRBJ2-7; TRBD2 might be the D (5 bases). Per germline, CDR1 SGHVS and CDR2 FNYEAQ. The length of the CDR3 is 13 residues. Trimming removed 0 bases at V and 3 bases at J, with 6 bases between. CDR3 coding DNA: TGTGCCAGCAGCTTAGCTGGGAGCTACGAGCAGTACTTC. Its translation: CASSLAGSYEQYF.

There are many counts of this clonotype. V usage is TRBV7-2 and J usage is TRBJ2-3; a weak D match, TRBD2 (7 bases). Germline values: CDR1 SGHTA, CDR2 FQGNSA. Trimming stripped 1 base from V and 4 bases from J, with 15 bases between. The CDR3 extends over 16 amino acids. The CDR3 region is CASSLDSGGSPDTQYF. The CDR3 nucleotides read TGTGCCAGCAGCTTAGACTCGGGGGGCAGCCCAGATACGCAGTATTTT.

In this sample, this clonotype is medium-sized. The chain has TRBV29-1 and TRBJ2-3; 11 bases agree with TRBD2. This CDR3 has 15 amino acids. Germline-derived CDR1 and CDR2 are SQVTM and ANQGSEA. Trimming removed 4 bases from V and 5 bases from J; junction bases left unmatched: 8. CDR3 DNA sequence: TGCAGCGTTGTATGGCTAGCGGGGGGAGGAGATACGCAGTATTTT. It specifies CSVVWLAGGGDTQYF.

This clonotype was recorded many times. This sequence joins TRBV2 and TRBJ2-1, with 7 positions matching TRBD2. With 9 bases clipped from V and 7 bases from J, the junction kept 9 bases outside the gene matches. The CDR3 sequence is 13 residues long. The V gene's germline CDR1 is SNHLY and CDR2 FYNNEI. CDR3 amino acids: CARPPGLVNEQFF. DNA of the CDR3: TGTGCCAGACCCCCCGGACTAGTAAATGAGCAGTTCTTC.

The rearrangement uses TRBV6-5 and TRBJ1-6; D is ambiguous. Trimming took 2 bases from V and 9 from J, leaving 8 bases between them. Germline V gives CDR1 MNHEY, CDR2 SVGAGI. There are 13 residues in the CDR3. CDR3 sequence (DNA): TGTGCCAGCAGTTACGGGGTTACTTCACCCCTCCACTTT. Translating gives CASSYGVTSPLHF.

This clonotype was seen at least ten times. This chain uses TRBV10-3 with TRBJ2-3, with TRBD2 identical over 9 bases. The trim removed 0 bases at V and 0 bases at J, leaving 7 bases unmatched. CDR3 length equals 18 residues. Germline lookup yields CDR1 ENHRY and CDR2 SYGVKD. The CDR3 bases are TGTGCCATCAGTGAGTCTTCGCCGAGCGGGAGGAGCACAGATACGCAGTATTTT. This sequence encodes CAISESSPSGRSTDTQYF.

The J gene is TRBJ1-6, the V gene TRBV6-2 or TRBV6-3; no definite D call. The CDR3 extends over 16 amino acids. Per germline, CDR1 MNHEY and CDR2 SVGEGT. V was pared by 3 bases and J by 0 bases, with 9 bases between. The CDR3 protein is CASSYRQSSYNSPLHF. CDR3 bases: TGTGCCAGCAGTTATCGTCAGAGCTCCTATAATTCACCCCTCCACTTT.

This clonotype was detected many times. This chain uses TRBV7-2 with TRBJ1-5, with 9 bases identical to TRBD1. The J segment lost 5 bases and the V segment lost 1 base, leaving 0 bases of the junction unmatched. Germline V lookup: CDR1 SGHTA, CDR2 FQGNSA. CDR3 length: 14 amino acids. The CDR3 sequence: CASSLGDRDQPQHF. As DNA, the CDR3 is TGTGCCAGCAGCTTAGGGGACAGGGATCAGCCCCAGCATTTT.

The chain uses TRBV6-5 and TRBJ1-5, with D uncertain. The ends were cut back, 0 bases at V and 2 bases at J, with 11 bases in the middle. The germline CDR1 and CDR2 sequences are MNHEY and SVGAGI. This CDR3 comprises 16 residues. The CDR3 sequence is CASSYSGLLGNQPQHF. In nucleotides, the CDR3 is TGTGCCAGCAGTTACTCCGGGCTATTGGGCAATCAGCCCCAGCATTTT.

This clonotype was seen repeatedly, ten times or more. The CDR3 here is CASSPTGGEQFF. CDR3 DNA: TGCGCCAGCAGCCCGACGGGGGGTGAGCAGTTCTTC. The chain links TRBV4-1 to TRBJ2-1; 7 nucleotides align to TRBD2. Germline lookup yields CDR1 MGHRA and CDR2 YSYEKL. The CDR3 totals 12 residues. The V and J ends lost 4 bases and 9 bases, in that order; junction bases with no gene match: 3.

The chain links TRBV29-1 to TRBJ1-1; D unresolved. Trimming stripped 6 bases from V and 0 bases from J, with 14 bases between. The CDR3 has 14 amino acids. Germline lookup yields CDR1 SQVTM and CDR2 ANQGSEA. For the CDR3, the DNA is TGCAGCGTAAGGACCCAAGGCATGAACACTGAAGCTTTCTTT. Its translation: CSVRTQGMNTEAFF.

V usage is TRBV21-1 and J usage is TRBJ2-3; the D call of TRBD2 is as the table states it, not checked on the DNA. TRBV21-1 is reported as a pseudogene. The CDR3 totals 15 residues. This CDR3 is CASGGTSGRADTQYF. The CDR3 coding sequence is TGTGCCAGCGGCGGGACTAGCGGGAGAGCAGATACGCAGTATTTT.

This clonotype was seen repeatedly, ten times or more. The chain employs TRBV6-5 and TRBJ2-7; TRBD2 agrees at 7 bases. Germline lookup yields CDR1 MNHEY and CDR2 SVGAGI. V gave up 2 bases and J gave up 2 bases; unmatched junction bases: 3. The CDR3 runs to 14 residues. In nucleotides, the CDR3 is TGTGCCAGCAGTTACGGGGGGAGGGCCTACGAGCAGTACTTC. It encodes CASSYGGRAYEQYF.

The chain is built from TRBV29-1 and TRBJ2-5; D possibly uses TRBD1 or TRBD2 (5 bases each). The CDR3 consists of 14 residues. Trimming took 6 bases from V and 3 from J, leaving 17 bases between them. CDR1 and CDR2 (germline): SQVTM, ANQGSEA. CDR3 amino acids: CSVIRDVGEETQYF. The CDR3 coding sequence is TGCAGCGTAATCCGGGACGTAGGAGAAGAGACCCAGTACTTC.

On this clonotype: A read error is possible here, since a much larger clone lies one base away. Because it lacks the conserved phenylalanine or tryptophan at the end, this CDR3 is likely a read error. This chain joins TRBV9 and TRBJ2-7; 10 nucleotides agree with TRBD2. With V trimmed by 2 bases and J by 5 bases, 16 bases remained unmatched. The CDR3 spans 18 residues. CDR1 is SGDLS and CDR2 is YYNGEE in the germline V gene. Here the CDR3 reads CASSVSGQLLGLANEQYY. CDR3 DNA: TGTGCCAGCAGCGTTTCGGGGCAGCTTTTGGGACTAGCGAACGAGCAGTACTAC.

This clonotype was seen more than once but under ten times. The chain combines TRBV3-1 with TRBJ2-1, with 15 bases that match TRBD2. There are 16 residues in the CDR3. CDR1 and CDR2 (germline): LGHDT, YNNKEL (reference sequence). The junction had 7 bases not matched to a gene; V was cut back by 6 bases and J by 7 bases. CDR3 residues: CASSHLGTSGRNEQFF. DNA of the CDR3: TGTGCCAGCAGTCATCTCGGGACTAGCGGGAGGAATGAGCAGTTCTTC.

This clonotype has at least ten counts. The chain uses TRBV15 and TRBJ1-2; no clear D gene. With 0 bases removed from V and 0 bases from J, the gap between germline ends came to 11 bases. The germline CDR1 and CDR2 sequences are LNHNV and YYDKDF (reference sequence). The CDR3 sequence is 16 residues long. CDR3 sequence (DNA): TGTGCCACCAGCAGAGATGAAATGGACGCTAACTATGGCTACACCTTC. Translating it yields CATSRDEMDANYGYTF. Full variable domain (missing parts from reference TRBV15 and TRBJ1-2): DAMVIQNPRYQVTQFGKPVTLSCSQTLNHNVMYWYQQKSSQAPKLLFHYYDKDFNNEADTPDNFQSRRPNTSFCFLDIRSPGLGDTAMYLCATSRDEMDANYGYTFGSGTRLTVV.

This clonotype was seen ten or more times. The rearrangement links TRBV20-1 to TRBJ2-7; 11 nucleotides match TRBD2. CDR1 and CDR2 (germline): DFQATT, SNEGSKA (reference sequence). V dropped 3 bases and J dropped 2; count of bases not matched to a gene: 6. CDR3 length: 15 amino acids. CDR3 sequence: CSASRGSGGAYEQYF. The CDR3 DNA is TGCAGTGCTAGTAGGGGTAGCGGGGGGGCCTACGAGCAGTACTTC.

There are a few counts of this clonotype. The rearrangement links TRBV3-1 to TRBJ2-1; maybe TRBD1 (6 bases). Trimming left V 0 bases short and J 10 bases short, with 16 bases between. The CDR3 loop spans 15 amino acids. Germline V gene lookup returns CDR1 LGHDT and CDR2 YNNKEL (reference sequence). The CDR3 region is CASSQDRERGNEQFF. CDR3 bases: TGTGCCAGCAGCCAAGATCGGGAAAGGGGGAACGAGCAGTTCTTC.

The chain couples TRBV6-6 to TRBJ2-1, with TRBD1 matching 7 bases. Germline CDR1 and CDR2: MNHNY and SVGAGI (reference sequence). The CDR3 is 11 amino acids. V lost 4 bases to trimming and J lost 10 bases; unmatched junction nucleotides: 1. CDR3 sequence (DNA): TGTGCCAGCAGTTTACAGGGGGAGCAGTTCTTC. Its translation: CASSLQGEQFF.

This sequence joins TRBV11-2 and TRBJ2-1; the D is unclear. Between the trimmed V and J ends, which lost 2 bases and 7 bases, there was a span of 6 bases. Germline CDR1 reads SGHAT; CDR2 reads FQNNGV. This CDR3 spans 12 amino acids. The DNA for the CDR3 is TGTGCCAGCAGCTTAAGCAGAAATGAGCAGTTCTTC. The encoded protein is CASSLSRNEQFF.

This clonotype was seen repeatedly, ten times or more. The chain uses TRBV9 and TRBJ2-7; D is unresolved. V dropped 0 bases and J dropped 0 bases, with 7 bases sitting between them. Germline V gives CDR1 SGDLS, CDR2 YYNGEE. The CDR3 is 14 residues long. For the CDR3, the DNA is TGTGCCAGCAGCGTAGTAGGGAACTCCTACGAGCAGTACTTC. It codes for CASSVVGNSYEQYF.

V usage is TRBV15 and J usage is TRBJ2-7; D unresolved. This CDR3 contains 14 residues. V was clipped by 2 bases and J by 6 bases, with 14 bases between them. Per the germline V gene, CDR1 is LNHNV and CDR2 is YYDKDF (reference sequence). CDR3 nucleotides: TGTGCCACCAGCAGATTTACAAACCTCGGCGAGCAGTACTTC. Protein sequence: CATSRFTNLGEQYF.

This clonotype was counted at least ten times. V usage is TRBV7-2 and J usage is TRBJ2-3; D is ambiguous. Germline V gene lookup returns CDR1 SGHTA and CDR2 FQGNSA. V lost 0 bases and J 0 bases, leaving 4 bases between the germline ends. The CDR3 extends over 14 amino acids. The CDR3 DNA is TGTGCCAGCAGCTTAGCGACTAGCACAGATACGCAGTATTTT. The encoded protein is CASSLATSTDTQYF.

This clonotype was picked up a small number of times. The rearrangement links TRBV29-1 to TRBJ1-5, with 12 bases that match TRBD1. CDR3 length equals 14 residues. V trimming: 5 bases; J trimming: 6 bases; junction bases outside the gene matches: 5. Germline V gives CDR1 SQVTM, CDR2 ANQGSEA. The CDR3 region has the DNA TGCAGCGTTAGGGGACAGGGGGCTTCTCAGCCCCAGCATTTT. Protein sequence: CSVRGQGASQPQHF.

There are many counts of this clonotype. The V gene is TRBV29-1, the J gene TRBJ2-1; possible D gene TRBD2, 5 bases. The CDR3 has 13 residues. Deletions cut 4 bases from V and 7 bases from J, with 14 bases between. From germline, CDR1 is SQVTM and CDR2 ANQGSEA. CDR3: CSVGPRGGNEQFF. The CDR3 DNA reads as TGCAGCGTTGGCCCCCGGGGTGGTAATGAGCAGTTCTTC.

This clonotype was recorded many times. The V and J genes are TRBV14 and TRBJ1-5; D is unresolved. The CDR3 is made up of 12 amino acids. V was trimmed by 1 base and J by 7 bases, leaving 5 bases between them. In germline, CDR1 is SGHDN, CDR2 FVKESK. CDR3 loop: CASSQVGQPQHF. In DNA, the CDR3 is TGTGCCAGCAGCCAAGTTGGGCAGCCCCAGCATTTT.

This clonotype was counted many times. The chain carries TRBV5-1 and TRBJ2-5; the D is unclear. Trimming pared 0 bases from V and 2 bases from J, leaving 14 bases between. Germline values: CDR1 SGHRS, CDR2 YFSETQ. The CDR3 is 16 amino acids. CDR3 residues: CASSLASGRGQETQYF. The CDR3 DNA reads as TGCGCCAGCAGCTTGGCCAGTGGTCGTGGGCAAGAGACCCAGTACTTC.

In its sample, this clonotype was seen many times. The CDR3 DNA sequence: TGTGCCAGCAGCATCGGACTAGCGGGAGGGTCTATCGGGGAGCTGTTTTTT. Its protein product is CASSIGLAGGSIGELFF. V gene TRBV11-2 combines with J gene TRBJ2-2, with TRBD2 matching over 15 bases. Unmatched junction bases numbered 8, after V lost 5 bases and J lost 7 bases. CDR1 and CDR2 (germline): SGHAT, FQNNGV. The length of the CDR3 is 17 residues.